Listed here are 4 T cell receptor beta chains from one sample, sequenced in a study of CD8+CD57+ T cells in acquired aplastic anemia. Genomic DNA templated the TCR beta VDJ and CDR3 profiling. From the reads, TCRdb called clonotypes with MiXCR, one entry per CDR3 protein. This table has more than 45,000 distinct CDR3 sequences, about two thirds appearing once. Sequencing was done on a sample of sorted CD4+, CD8+, or CD8+CD57+ T cells (not recorded which) from PBMCs. These receptor sequences come from a human donor in good health, serving as a control.

This clonotype was counted only a few times. The chain employs TRBV9 and TRBJ2-7; TRBD1 matches at 7 bases. The CDR3 has 12 residues. CDR1 SGDLS and CDR2 YYNGEE come from the germline V gene. Trimming removed 4 bases from V and 3 bases from J; junction bases left unmatched: 1. The CDR3 protein is CASSRQGYEQYF. The CDR3 nucleotides are TGTGCCAGCAGCCGACAGGGCTACGAGCAGTACTTC.

The chain recombines TRBV15 with TRBJ2-5, with 11 bases matching TRBD2. The germline V gene encodes CDR1 LNHNV and CDR2 YYDKDF (reference sequence). This CDR3 spans 17 amino acids. The V and J ends lost 0 bases and 5 bases, in that order; junction bases with no gene match: 8. CDR3 loop: CATSRDVSSGGWETQYF. CDR3 in DNA: TGTGCCACCAGCAGAGATGTGTCTAGCGGGGGGTGGGAGACCCAGTACTTC.

The count of this clonotype is one. The chain is built from TRBV29-1 and TRBJ2-7; D is possibly TRBD1 (6 bases). V was shortened by 4 bases and J by 8 bases, with 21 bases between the two germline ends. Germline loops: CDR1 SQVTM, CDR2 ANQGSEA. The CDR3 contains 14 residues. CDR3 in DNA: TGCAGCGTTGGCTTGGATCCCTCCGGGACAAAGCAGTACTTC. Its protein product is CSVGLDPSGTKQYF.

The chain is built from TRBV15 and TRBJ2-6; D unresolved. This CDR3 is 14 amino acids long. Germline CDR1 reads LNHNV; CDR2 reads YYDKDF (reference sequence). V lost 5 bases to trimming and J lost 0 bases, with 5 bases between them. This CDR3 reads CATSPFSGANVLTF. Written as DNA, the CDR3 is TGTGCCACCAGCCCCTTCTCTGGGGCCAACGTCCTGACTTTC.